This TCR beta chain was identified during a study of blood T cell repertoires in COVID-19. Between the trimmed V and J ends, which lost 0 bases and 2 bases, there was a span of 6 bases. CDR1 and CDR2 (germline): SGHRS, YFSETQ. The CDR3 is made up of 13 amino acids. Here immunoSEQ multiplex PCR was the method, and the copy in TCRdb shows in-frame clones only, minus some. The sample contains roughly 250,000 clones, roughly 86% of which appear only once. The clonotype comes from a woman in her forties or fifties with acute or convalescent COVID-19. The sequencing input was peripheral blood. The rearrangement joins TRBV5-1 to TRBJ2-7; no clear D. CDR3 residues: CASSLATAYEQYF. As DNA, the CDR3 is TGCGCCAGCAGCTTGGCAACAGCCTACGAGCAGTACTTC.